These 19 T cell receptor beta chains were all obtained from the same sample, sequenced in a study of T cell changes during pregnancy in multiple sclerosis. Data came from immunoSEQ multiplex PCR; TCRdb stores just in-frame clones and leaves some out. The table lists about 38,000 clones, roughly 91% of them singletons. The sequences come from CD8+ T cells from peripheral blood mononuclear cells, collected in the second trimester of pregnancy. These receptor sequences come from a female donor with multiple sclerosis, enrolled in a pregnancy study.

The CDR3 reads CASSYSGGQGRTEAFF. CDR3 sequence (DNA): TGTGCCAGCAGTTACTCGGGGGGACAGGGGCGAACTGAAGCTTTCTTT. The rearrangement joins TRBV6-5 to TRBJ1-1; 10 nucleotides line up with TRBD1. The J segment lost 5 bases and the V segment lost 0 bases, leaving 6 bases of the junction unmatched. This CDR3 spans 16 amino acids. Germline assignment: CDR1 MNHEY and CDR2 SVGAGI.

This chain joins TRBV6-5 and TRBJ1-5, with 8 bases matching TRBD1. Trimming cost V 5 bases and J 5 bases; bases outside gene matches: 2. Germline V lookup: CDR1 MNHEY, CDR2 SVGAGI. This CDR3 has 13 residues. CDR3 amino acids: CASSGQGHQPQHF. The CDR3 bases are TGTGCCAGCAGTGGACAGGGACATCAGCCCCAGCATTTT.

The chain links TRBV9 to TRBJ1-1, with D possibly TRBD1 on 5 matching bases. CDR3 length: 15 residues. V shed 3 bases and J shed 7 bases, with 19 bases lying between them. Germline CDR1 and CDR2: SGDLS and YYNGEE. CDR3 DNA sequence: TGTGCCAGCAGCGCCGGAACATTGTTAGGGGTTGAAGCTTTCTTT. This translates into CASSAGTLLGVEAFF.

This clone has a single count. As DNA, the CDR3 is TGCAGCGTTGTCGACAGAAACACTGAAGCTTTCTTT. This sequence encodes CSVVDRNTEAFF. The chain recombines TRBV29-1 with TRBJ1-1; tentative D call: TRBD1 (5 bases). Trimming took 4 bases from V and 2 from J, leaving 8 bases between them. Germline V gene sequence: CDR1 SQVTM, CDR2 ANQGSEA. CDR3 length: 12 amino acids.

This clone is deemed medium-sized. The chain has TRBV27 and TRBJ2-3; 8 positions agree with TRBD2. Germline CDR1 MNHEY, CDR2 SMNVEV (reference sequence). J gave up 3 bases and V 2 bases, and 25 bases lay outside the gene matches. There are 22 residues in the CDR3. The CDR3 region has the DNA TGTGCCAGCAGTTTACTTGTGGGGGTAGCGGGACCTCGATCCCCACGGACAGATACGCAGTATTTT. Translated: CASSLLVGVAGPRSPRTDTQYF.

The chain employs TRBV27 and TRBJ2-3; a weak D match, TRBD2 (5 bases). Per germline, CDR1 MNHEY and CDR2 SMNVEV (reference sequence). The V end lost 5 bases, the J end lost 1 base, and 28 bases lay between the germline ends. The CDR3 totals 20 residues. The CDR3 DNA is TGTGCCAGCAGTCAATACACGATTTCTTCGTCCACGGAGGGCACAGATACGCAGTATTTT. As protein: CASSQYTISSSTEGTDTQYF.

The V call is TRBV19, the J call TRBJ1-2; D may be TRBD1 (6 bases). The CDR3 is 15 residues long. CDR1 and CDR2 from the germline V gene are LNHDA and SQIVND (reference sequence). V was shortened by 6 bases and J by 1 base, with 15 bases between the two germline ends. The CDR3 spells CASSIMGAINYGYTF. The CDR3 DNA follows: TGTGCCAGTAGCATAATGGGGGCGATTAACTATGGCTACACCTTC. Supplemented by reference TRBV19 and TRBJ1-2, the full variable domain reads DGGITQSPKYLFRKEGQNVTLSCEQNLNHDAMYWYRQDPGQGLRLIYYSQIVNDFQKGDIAEGYSVSREKKESFPLTVTSAQKNPTAFYLCASSIMGAINYGYTFGSGTRLTVV.

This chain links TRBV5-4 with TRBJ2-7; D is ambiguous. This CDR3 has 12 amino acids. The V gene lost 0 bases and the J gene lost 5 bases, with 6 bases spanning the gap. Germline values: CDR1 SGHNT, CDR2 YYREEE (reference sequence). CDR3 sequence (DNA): TGTGCCAGCAGCTTGGCGGGTAACGAGCAGTACTTC. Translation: CASSLAGNEQYF. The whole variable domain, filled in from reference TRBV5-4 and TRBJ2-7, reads ETGVTQSPTHLIKTRGQQVTLRCSSQSGHNTVSWYQQALGQGPQFIFQYYREEENGRGNFPPRFSGLQFPNYSSELNVNALELDDSALYLCASSLAGNEQYFGPGTRLTVT.

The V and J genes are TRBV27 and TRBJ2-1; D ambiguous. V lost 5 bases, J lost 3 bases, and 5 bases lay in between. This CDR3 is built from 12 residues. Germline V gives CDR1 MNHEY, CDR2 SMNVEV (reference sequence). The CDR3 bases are TGTGCCAGCAGTAACATCTACAATGAGCAGTTCTTC. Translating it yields CASSNIYNEQFF.

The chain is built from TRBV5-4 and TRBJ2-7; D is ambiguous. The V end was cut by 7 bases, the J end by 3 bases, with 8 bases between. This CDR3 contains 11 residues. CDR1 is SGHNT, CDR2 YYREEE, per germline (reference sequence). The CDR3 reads CASSRGYEQYF. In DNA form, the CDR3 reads TGTGCCAGCTCGAGAGGCTACGAGCAGTACTTC.

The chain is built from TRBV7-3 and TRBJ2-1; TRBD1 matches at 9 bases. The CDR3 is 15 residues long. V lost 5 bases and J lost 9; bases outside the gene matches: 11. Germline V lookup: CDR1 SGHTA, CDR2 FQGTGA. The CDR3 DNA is TGTGCCAGCAGCGACGGGACAGGGATAGTATCTGAGCAGTTCTTC. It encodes CASSDGTGIVSEQFF.

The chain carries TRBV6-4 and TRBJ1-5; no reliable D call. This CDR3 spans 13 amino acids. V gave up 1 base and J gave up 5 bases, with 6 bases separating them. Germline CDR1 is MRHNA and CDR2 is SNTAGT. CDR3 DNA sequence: TGTGCCAGCAGTGACTATCCGGATCAGCCCCAGCATTTT. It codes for CASSDYPDQPQHF.

CDR3 in DNA: TGCGCCAGCAGGCCTATAAGCGGTAGACAGACCCAGTACTTC. It specifies CASRPISGRQTQYF. The chain joins TRBV5-1 to TRBJ2-5; the D gene is possibly TRBD2 (5 bases). This CDR3 contains 14 residues. Per germline, CDR1 SGHRS and CDR2 YFSETQ. V shed 5 bases and J shed 6 bases, with 17 bases lying between them.

This chain's CDR3 is CSVNRGITEAFF. CDR3 sequence (DNA): TGCAGCGTTAATAGAGGAATAACTGAAGCTTTCTTT. The chain is built from TRBV29-1 and TRBJ1-1; D is unresolved. Germline V CDR1 and CDR2: SQVTM, ANQGSEA. V was trimmed by 5 bases and J by 5 bases, leaving 12 bases between them. The CDR3 is 12 amino acids.

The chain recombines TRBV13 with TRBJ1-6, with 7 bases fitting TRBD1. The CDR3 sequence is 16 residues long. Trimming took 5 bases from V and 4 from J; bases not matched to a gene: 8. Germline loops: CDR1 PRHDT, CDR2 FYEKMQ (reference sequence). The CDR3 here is CASSARGRQYNSPLHF. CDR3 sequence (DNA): TGTGCCAGCAGCGCGAGGGGGCGCCAGTATAATTCACCCCTCCACTTT.

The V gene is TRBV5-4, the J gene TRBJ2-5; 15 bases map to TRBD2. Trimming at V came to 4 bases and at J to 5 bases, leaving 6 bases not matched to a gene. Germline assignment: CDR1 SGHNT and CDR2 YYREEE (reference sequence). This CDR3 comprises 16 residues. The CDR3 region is CASSGVGLAGGETQYF. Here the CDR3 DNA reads TGTGCCAGCAGCGGAGTGGGACTAGCGGGGGGTGAGACCCAGTACTTC.

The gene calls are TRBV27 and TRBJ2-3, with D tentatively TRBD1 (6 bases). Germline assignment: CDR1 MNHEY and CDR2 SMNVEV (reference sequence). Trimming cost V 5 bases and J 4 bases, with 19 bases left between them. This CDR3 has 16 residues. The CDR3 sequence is CASSITQGLWADTQYF. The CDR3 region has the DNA TGTGCCAGCAGTATTACCCAGGGGCTGTGGGCAGATACGCAGTATTTT.

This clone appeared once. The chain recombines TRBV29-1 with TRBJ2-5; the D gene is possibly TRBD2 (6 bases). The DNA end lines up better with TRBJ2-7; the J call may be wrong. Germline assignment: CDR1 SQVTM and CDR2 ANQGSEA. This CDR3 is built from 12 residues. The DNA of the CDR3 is TGCAGCGCCCGGGACTCCATGTACGAGCAGTACTTC. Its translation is CSARDSMYEQYF.

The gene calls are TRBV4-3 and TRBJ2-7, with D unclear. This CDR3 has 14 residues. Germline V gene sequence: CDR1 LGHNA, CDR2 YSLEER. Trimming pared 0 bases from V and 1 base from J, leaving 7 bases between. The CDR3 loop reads CASSQERFSYEQYF. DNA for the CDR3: TGCGCCAGCAGCCAAGAGCGTTTTTCCTACGAGCAGTACTTC.